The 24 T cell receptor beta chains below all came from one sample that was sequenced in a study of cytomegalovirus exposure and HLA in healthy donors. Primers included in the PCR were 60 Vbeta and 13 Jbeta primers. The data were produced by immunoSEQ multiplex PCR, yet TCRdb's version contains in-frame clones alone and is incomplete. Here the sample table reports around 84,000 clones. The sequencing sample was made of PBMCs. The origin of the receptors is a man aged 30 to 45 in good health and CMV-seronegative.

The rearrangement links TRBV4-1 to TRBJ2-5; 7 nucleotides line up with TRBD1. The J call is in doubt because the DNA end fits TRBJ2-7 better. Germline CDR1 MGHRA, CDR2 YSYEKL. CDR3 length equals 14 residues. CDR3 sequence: CASSMGTVTHEQYF. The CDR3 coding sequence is TGCGCCAGCAGCATGGGGACAGTTACCCACGAGCAGTACTTC.

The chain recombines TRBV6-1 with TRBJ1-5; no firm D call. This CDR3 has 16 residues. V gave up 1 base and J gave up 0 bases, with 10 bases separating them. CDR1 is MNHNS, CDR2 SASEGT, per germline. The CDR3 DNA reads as TGTGCCAGCAGTGAAGATGCGGGTGATAGCAATCAGCCCCAGCATTTT. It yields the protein CASSEDAGDSNQPQHF.

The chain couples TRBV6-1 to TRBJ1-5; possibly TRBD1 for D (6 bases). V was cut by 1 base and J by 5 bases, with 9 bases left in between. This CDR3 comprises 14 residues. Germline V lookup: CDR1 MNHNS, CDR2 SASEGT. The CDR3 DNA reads TGTGCCAGCAGTGAAGGGGGGGGCGATCAGCCCCAGCATTTT. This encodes CASSEGGGDQPQHF.

CDR3 region: CASSQDILAGADTQYF. CDR3 in DNA: TGCGCCAGCAGCCAAGATATTCTAGCGGGAGCAGATACGCAGTATTTT. This chain joins TRBV4-3 and TRBJ2-3; 10 bases are shared with TRBD2. The CDR3 loop spans 16 amino acids. Germline V gene data show CDR1 as LGHNA and CDR2 as YSLEER. V lost 0 bases to trimming and J lost 4 bases; unmatched junction nucleotides: 4.

CDR3: CASSSGQGRPGGAFF. The CDR3 nucleotides are TGTGCCAGCTCATCGGGACAGGGAAGGCCGGGGGGAGCTTTCTTT. The chain has TRBV18 and TRBJ1-1; 9 nucleotides agree with TRBD1. Per germline, CDR1 KGHSH and CDR2 LQKENI. The CDR3 is 15 amino acids. With 5 bases clipped from V and 10 bases from J, the junction kept 14 bases outside the gene matches.

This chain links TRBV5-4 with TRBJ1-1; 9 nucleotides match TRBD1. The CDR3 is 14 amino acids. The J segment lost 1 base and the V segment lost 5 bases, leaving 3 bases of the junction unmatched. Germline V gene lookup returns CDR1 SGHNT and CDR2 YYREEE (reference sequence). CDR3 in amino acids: CASRRGQGNTEAFF. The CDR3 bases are TGTGCCAGCAGACGGGGACAGGGGAACACTGAAGCTTTCTTT.

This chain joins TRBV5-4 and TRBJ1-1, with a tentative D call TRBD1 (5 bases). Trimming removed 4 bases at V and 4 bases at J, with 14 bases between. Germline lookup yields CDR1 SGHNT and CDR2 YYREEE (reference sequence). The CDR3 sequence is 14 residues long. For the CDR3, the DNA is TGTGCCAGCAGCCTGATTGGGGGGGTCACTGAAGCTTTCTTT. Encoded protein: CASSLIGGVTEAFF. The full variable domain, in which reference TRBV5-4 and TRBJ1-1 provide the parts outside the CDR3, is ETGVTQSPTHLIKTRGQQVTLRCSSQSGHNTVSWYQQALGQGPQFIFQYYREEENGRGNFPPRFSGLQFPNYSSELNVNALELDDSALYLCASSLIGGVTEAFFGQGTRLTVV.

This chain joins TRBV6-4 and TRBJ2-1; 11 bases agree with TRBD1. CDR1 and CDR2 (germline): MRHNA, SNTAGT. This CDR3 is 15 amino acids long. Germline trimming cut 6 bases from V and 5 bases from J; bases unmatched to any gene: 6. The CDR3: CASSPGTGGNNEQFF. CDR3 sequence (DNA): TGTGCCAGCAGCCCCGGGACAGGGGGTAACAATGAGCAGTTCTTC.

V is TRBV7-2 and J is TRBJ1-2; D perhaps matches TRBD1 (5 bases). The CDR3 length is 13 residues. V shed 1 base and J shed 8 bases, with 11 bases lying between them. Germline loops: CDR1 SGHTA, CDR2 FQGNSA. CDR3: CASSLDRSRGYTF. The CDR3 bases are TGTGCCAGCAGCTTAGACAGGTCCCGCGGCTACACCTTC.

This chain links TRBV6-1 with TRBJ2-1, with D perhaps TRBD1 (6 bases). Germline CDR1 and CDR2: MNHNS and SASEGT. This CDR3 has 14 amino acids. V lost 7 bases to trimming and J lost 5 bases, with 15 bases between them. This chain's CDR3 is CASMMWGRDNEQFF. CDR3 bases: TGTGCCAGCATGATGTGGGGGCGAGACAATGAGCAGTTCTTC.

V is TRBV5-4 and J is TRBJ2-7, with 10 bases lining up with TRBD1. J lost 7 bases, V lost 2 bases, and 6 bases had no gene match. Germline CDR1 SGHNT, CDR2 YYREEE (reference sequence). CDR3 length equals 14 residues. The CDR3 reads CASSLWTGGGEQYF. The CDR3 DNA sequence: TGTGCCAGCAGCTTATGGACAGGGGGAGGGGAGCAGTACTTC.

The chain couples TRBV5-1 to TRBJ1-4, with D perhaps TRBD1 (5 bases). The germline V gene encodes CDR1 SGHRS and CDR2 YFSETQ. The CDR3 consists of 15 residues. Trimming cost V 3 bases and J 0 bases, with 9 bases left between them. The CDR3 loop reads CASSWAGTTNEKLFF. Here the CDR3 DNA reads TGCGCCAGCAGCTGGGCAGGGACAACTAATGAAAAACTGTTTTTT.

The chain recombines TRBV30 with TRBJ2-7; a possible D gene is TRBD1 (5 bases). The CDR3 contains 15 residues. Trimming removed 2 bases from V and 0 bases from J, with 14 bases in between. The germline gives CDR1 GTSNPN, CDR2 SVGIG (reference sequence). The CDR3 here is CAWSQGAKLSYEQYF. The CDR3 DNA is TGTGCCTGGAGTCAGGGTGCGAAGCTCTCCTACGAGCAGTACTTC. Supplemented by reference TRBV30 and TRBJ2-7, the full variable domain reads SQTIHQWPATLVQPVGSPLSLECTVEGTSNPNLYWYRQAAGRGLQLLFYSVGIGQISSEVPQNLSASRPQDRQFILSSKKLLLSDSGFYLCAWSQGAKLSYEQYFGPGTRLTVT.

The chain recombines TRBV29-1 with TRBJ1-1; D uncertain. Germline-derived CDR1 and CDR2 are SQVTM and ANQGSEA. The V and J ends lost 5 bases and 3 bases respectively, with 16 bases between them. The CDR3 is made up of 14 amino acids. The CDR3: CSVRLFWRDTEAFF. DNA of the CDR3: TGCAGCGTTCGGTTGTTTTGGAGGGACACTGAAGCTTTCTTT.

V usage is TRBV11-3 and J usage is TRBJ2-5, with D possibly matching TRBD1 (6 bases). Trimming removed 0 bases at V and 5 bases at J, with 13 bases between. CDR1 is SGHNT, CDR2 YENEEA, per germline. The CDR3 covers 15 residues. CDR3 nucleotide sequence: TGTGCCAGCAGCTTAGAGGGGTCAGGGGTGGAGACCCAGTACTTC. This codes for CASSLEGSGVETQYF.

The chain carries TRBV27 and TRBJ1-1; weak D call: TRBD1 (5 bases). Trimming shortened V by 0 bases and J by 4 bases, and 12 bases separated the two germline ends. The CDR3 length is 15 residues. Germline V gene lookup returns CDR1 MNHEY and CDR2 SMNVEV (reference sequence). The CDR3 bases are TGTGCCAGCAGTTTATCAAAGGGGAAGGGCACTGAAGCTTTCTTT. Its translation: CASSLSKGKGTEAFF.

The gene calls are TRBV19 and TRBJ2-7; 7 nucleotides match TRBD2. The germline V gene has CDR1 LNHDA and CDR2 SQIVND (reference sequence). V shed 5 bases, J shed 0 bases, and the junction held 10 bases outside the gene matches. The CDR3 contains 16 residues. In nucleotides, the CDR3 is TGTGCCAGTAGTCCCCTGGGGAGCGGGGCCTCCTACGAGCAGTACTTC. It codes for CASSPLGSGASYEQYF.

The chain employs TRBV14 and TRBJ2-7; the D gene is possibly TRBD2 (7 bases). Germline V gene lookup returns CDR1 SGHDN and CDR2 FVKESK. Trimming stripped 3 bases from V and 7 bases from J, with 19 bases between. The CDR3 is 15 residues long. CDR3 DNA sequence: TGTGCCAGCAGCCAGCGGCAGGGGAGGGTGGGAGAGCAGTACTTC. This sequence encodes CASSQRQGRVGEQYF. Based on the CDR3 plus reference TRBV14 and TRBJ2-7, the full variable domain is EAGVTQFPSHSVIEKGQTVTLRCDPISGHDNLYWYRRVMGKEIKFLLHFVKESKQDESGMPNNRFLAERTGGTYSTLKVQPAELEDSGVYFCASSQRQGRVGEQYFGPGTRLTVT.

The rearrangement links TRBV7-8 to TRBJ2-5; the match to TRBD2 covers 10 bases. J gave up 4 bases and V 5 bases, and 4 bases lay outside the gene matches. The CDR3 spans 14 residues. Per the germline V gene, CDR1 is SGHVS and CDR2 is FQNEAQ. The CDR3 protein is CASSISGRIETQYF. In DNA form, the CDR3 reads TGTGCCAGCAGCATTAGCGGGAGGATAGAGACCCAGTACTTC.

The CDR3 region is CASIRTSSYEQYF. DNA of the CDR3: TGTGCCAGCATCAGGACTAGCTCCTACGAGCAGTACTTC. The J gene is TRBJ2-7, the V gene TRBV2; 7 bases agree with TRBD2. Germline CDR1 reads SNHLY; CDR2 reads FYNNEI. Trimming cost V 7 bases and J 0 bases; bases outside gene matches: 3. The CDR3 totals 13 residues.

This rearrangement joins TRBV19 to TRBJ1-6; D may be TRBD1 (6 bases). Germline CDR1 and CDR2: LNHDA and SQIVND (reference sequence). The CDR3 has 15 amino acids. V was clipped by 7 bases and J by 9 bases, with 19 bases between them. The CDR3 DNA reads TGTGCCAGTAATGGCCGGGACAACCCAATTTCACCCCTCCACTTT. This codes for CASNGRDNPISPLHF.

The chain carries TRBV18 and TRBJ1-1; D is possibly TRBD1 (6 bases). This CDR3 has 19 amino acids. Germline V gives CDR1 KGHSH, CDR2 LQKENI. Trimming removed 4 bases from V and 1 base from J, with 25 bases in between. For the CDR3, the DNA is TGTGCCAGCTCACACACTTTTGGACAGTCTGGGAGGGCGAACACTGAAGCTTTCTTT. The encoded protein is CASSHTFGQSGRANTEAFF.

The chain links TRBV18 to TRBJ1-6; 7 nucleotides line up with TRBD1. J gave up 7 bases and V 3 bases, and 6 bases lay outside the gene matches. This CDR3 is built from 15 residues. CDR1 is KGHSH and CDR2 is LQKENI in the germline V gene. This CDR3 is CASSPLTGDNSPLHF. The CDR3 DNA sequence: TGTGCCAGCTCACCCCTAACAGGGGACAATTCACCCCTCCACTTT.

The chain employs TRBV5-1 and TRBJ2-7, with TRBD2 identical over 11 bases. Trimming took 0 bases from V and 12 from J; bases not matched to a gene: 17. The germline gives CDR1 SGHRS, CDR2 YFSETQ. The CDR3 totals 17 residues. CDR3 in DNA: TGCGCCAGCAGCTTGGACGGGCGGGGGACTAGCGGACAGAGATTGTACTTC. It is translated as CASSLDGRGTSGQRLYF.